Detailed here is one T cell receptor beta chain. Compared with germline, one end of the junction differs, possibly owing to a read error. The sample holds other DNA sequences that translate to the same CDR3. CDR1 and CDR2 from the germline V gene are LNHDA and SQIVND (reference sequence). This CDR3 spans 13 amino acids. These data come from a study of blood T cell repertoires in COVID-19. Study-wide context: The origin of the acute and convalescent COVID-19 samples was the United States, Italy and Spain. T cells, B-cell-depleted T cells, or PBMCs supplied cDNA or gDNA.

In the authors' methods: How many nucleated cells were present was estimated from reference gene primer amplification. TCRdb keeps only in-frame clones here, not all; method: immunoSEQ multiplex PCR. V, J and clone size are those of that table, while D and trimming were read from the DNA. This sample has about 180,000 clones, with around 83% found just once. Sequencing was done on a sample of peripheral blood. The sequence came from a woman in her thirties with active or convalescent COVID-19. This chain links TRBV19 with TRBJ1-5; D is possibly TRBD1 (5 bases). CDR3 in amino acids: CASKDRGNQPQHF. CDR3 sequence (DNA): TGTGCTAGTAAAGACAGAGGCAATCAGCCCCAGCATTTT.